Below are 22 T cell receptor beta chains sequenced from a single sample in a study of beta chain features in type 1 diabetes. Reverse transcribing all isolated RNA meant expressed TCRB transcripts were sequenced. Generated by immunoSEQ multiplex PCR, the TCRdb table keeps only in-frame clones and is missing some. Among roughly 160,000 clones, less than 9.5% were seen once, and the ten largest hold around 0.9%. Study-level findings and limits: Researchers report that Type 1 diabetes patients had moderately but significantly shorter TCRB CDR3s across all four CD4+ subsets.

These receptors' targets are unknown. Input material: central memory CD4+ T cells from blood. The receptors derive from a woman between 40 and 50 years old with type 1 diabetes.

The chain is built from TRBV7-2 and TRBJ1-2; D not certain. The CDR3 spans 13 residues. Trimming left V 4 bases short and J 4 bases short, with 10 bases between. Germline V CDR1 and CDR2: SGHTA, FQGNSA. CDR3 DNA sequence: TGTGCCAGCAGCTCAGACGGACTCTATGGCTACACCTTC. This sequence encodes CASSSDGLYGYTF.

In this sample, this clone turned up a few times. This chain links TRBV18 with TRBJ2-6, with 7 bases aligning to TRBD1. Trimming took 6 bases from V and 1 from J; bases not matched to a gene: 9. The CDR3 is 17 amino acids. Germline-derived CDR1 and CDR2 are KGHSH and LQKENI. This CDR3 is CASSASTGQSGANVLTF. DNA for the CDR3: TGTGCCAGCTCGGCGTCGACAGGGCAATCTGGGGCCAACGTCCTGACTTTC.

This clone was observed a few times. The chain couples TRBV28 to TRBJ2-1; 10 positions agree with TRBD1. Germline values: CDR1 MDHEN, CDR2 SYDVKM. V lost 0 bases to trimming and J lost 8 bases; unmatched junction nucleotides: 4. The CDR3 runs 15 residues. CDR3 nucleotide sequence: TGTGCCAGCAGTTTATGGAGACAGGGGGCCCATGAGCAGTTCTTC. Its translation: CASSLWRQGAHEQFF. Complete variable domain (other parts from reference TRBV28 and TRBJ2-1): DVKVTQSSRYLVKRTGEKVFLECVQDMDHENMFWYRQDPGLGLRLIYFSYDVKMKEKGDIPEGYSVSREKKERFSLILESASTNQTSMYLCASSLWRQGAHEQFFGPGTRLTVL.

The J gene is TRBJ2-1, the V gene TRBV7-9; D is perhaps TRBD2 (7 bases). Germline V gene data show CDR1 as SEHNR and CDR2 as FQNEAQ (reference sequence). Trimming took 4 bases from V and 9 from J, leaving 19 bases between them. This CDR3 is built from 15 residues. CDR3 residues: CASSSRLVGGGEQFF. The CDR3 DNA is TGTGCCAGCAGCTCCCGACTAGTGGGAGGGGGTGAGCAGTTCTTC.

This clone has just a few counts. The rearrangement links TRBV5-1 to TRBJ2-1; 9 bases align to TRBD1. J was trimmed by 5 bases and V by 3 bases; bases with no gene match: 3. Germline V gene data show CDR1 as SGHRS and CDR2 as YFSETQ. The CDR3 has 14 amino acids. The CDR3 loop reads CASSWGTGNNEQFF. In nucleotides, the CDR3 is TGCGCCAGCAGCTGGGGGACAGGGAACAATGAGCAGTTCTTC.

This clone showed up many times. The CDR3 DNA reads as TGTGCGGCCACAAAGGGAGGAAATCCTAATGAAAAACTGTTTTTT. Amino acids: CAATKGGNPNEKLFF. V usage is TRBV6-6 and J usage is TRBJ1-4; D is ambiguous. From germline, CDR1 is MNHNY and CDR2 SVGAGI (reference sequence). CDR3 length equals 15 residues.

This clone was seen only a few times. The chain joins TRBV6-5 to TRBJ2-5, with a tentative D call TRBD1 (5 bases). The ends were cut back, 8 bases at V and 5 bases at J, with 12 bases in the middle. The CDR3 is made up of 12 amino acids. Germline assignment: CDR1 MNHEY and CDR2 SVGAGI. CDR3 DNA sequence: TGTGCCAGCGCTGGCAAGGGGGAGACCCAGTACTTC. This sequence encodes CASAGKGETQYF.

This chain links TRBV9 with TRBJ2-2, with D tentatively TRBD2 (5 bases). There are 13 residues in the CDR3. Looked up from germline, CDR1 is SGDLS and CDR2 is YYNGEE. V lost 3 bases and J lost 2, with 5 bases in between. The CDR3 sequence: CASSGTNTGELFF. For the CDR3, the DNA is TGTGCCAGCAGCGGGACTAACACCGGGGAGCTGTTTTTT.

This clone occurred a few times. In DNA form, the CDR3 reads TGTGCCAGCAGCCCCTCCTACGGTGATGAGCAGTTCTTC. It encodes CASSPSYGDEQFF. V is TRBV7-2 and J is TRBJ2-1, with D uncertain. This CDR3 spans 13 amino acids. Germline V gene data show CDR1 as SGHTA and CDR2 as FQGNSA. V shed 5 bases and J shed 8 bases, with 13 bases lying between them.

The V call is TRBV28, the J call TRBJ1-2, with D possibly being TRBD1 (5 bases). CDR3 length: 13 amino acids. Per the germline V gene, CDR1 is MDHEN and CDR2 is SYDVKM. Trimming stripped 6 bases from V and 3 bases from J, with 11 bases between. CDR3 in amino acids: CASSETEYYGYTF. Here the CDR3 DNA reads TGTGCCAGCAGCGAGACAGAATACTATGGCTACACCTTC.

The gene calls are TRBV27 and TRBJ2-1; D perhaps matches TRBD2 (5 bases). The CDR3 extends over 13 amino acids. The V end lost 3 bases, the J end lost 9 bases, and 12 bases lay between the germline ends. The germline gives CDR1 MNHEY, CDR2 SMNVEV (reference sequence). CDR3 DNA: TGTGCCAGCAGTTTGTGGGAGAGCAGTGAGCAGTTCTTC. Protein sequence: CASSLWESSEQFF.

V and J are TRBV4-1 and TRBJ2-6; the D gene is possibly TRBD1 (7 bases). The CDR3 extends over 18 amino acids. Trimming left V 1 base short and J 0 bases short, with 13 bases between. In germline, CDR1 is MGHRA, CDR2 YSYEKL. For the CDR3, the DNA is TGCGCCAGCAGCCAAGGGAGGGGGCAACCCTCTGGGGCCAACGTCCTGACTTTC. Its translation is CASSQGRGQPSGANVLTF.

The chain combines TRBV18 with TRBJ2-1, with D perhaps TRBD2 (5 bases). This CDR3 comprises 14 residues. V shed 3 bases and J shed 5 bases, with 11 bases lying between them. CDR1 KGHSH and CDR2 LQKENI come from the germline V gene. CDR3 residues: CASSPRVSDNEQFF. CDR3 DNA: TGTGCCAGCTCACCGAGGGTTAGCGACAATGAGCAGTTCTTC.

This clone was detected only a few times. The V and J genes are TRBV29-1 and TRBJ2-3; 7 bases align to TRBD2. This CDR3 has 14 residues. Looked up from germline, CDR1 is SQVTM and CDR2 is ANQGSEA. After removal of 4 bases from V and 2 bases from J, the junction contained 6 bases not matched to a gene. CDR3 protein: CSVASGDNTDTQYF. CDR3 DNA: TGCAGCGTTGCCAGCGGGGATAACACAGATACGCAGTATTTT.

This clone was seen more than once but under ten times. The chain combines TRBV28 with TRBJ1-2; 10 bases are a match to TRBD1. CDR1 is MDHEN, CDR2 SYDVKM, per germline. After removal of 3 bases from V and 9 bases from J, the junction contained 10 bases not matched to a gene. This CDR3 region has 15 residues. The CDR3 bases are TGTGCCAGCAGTTTTCGCGACAGGGGGCTTATTAGCTACACCTTC. Translated: CASSFRDRGLISYTF.

This clone occurred many times. The V gene is TRBV5-4, the J gene TRBJ1-2, with TRBD1 identical over 7 bases. The CDR3 covers 14 residues. The V segment lost 4 bases and the J segment 8 bases; nucleotides outside the gene matches: 11. The germline V gene has CDR1 SGHNT and CDR2 YYREEE (reference sequence). In DNA form, the CDR3 reads TGTGCCAGCAGCAGATACCGGGACAGTAAGGGCTACACCTTC. This translates into CASSRYRDSKGYTF. The full variable domain, completed using reference TRBV5-4 and TRBJ1-2, is ETGVTQSPTHLIKTRGQQVTLRCSSQSGHNTVSWYQQALGQGPQFIFQYYREEENGRGNFPPRFSGLQFPNYSSELNVNALELDDSALYLCASSRYRDSKGYTFGSGTRLTVV.

The chain is built from TRBV4-3 and TRBJ2-2; TRBD1 might be the D (7 bases). Germline CDR1 is LGHNA and CDR2 is YSLEER. The CDR3 contains 18 residues. The V end was cut by 0 bases, the J end by 0 bases, with 14 bases between. The CDR3 sequence is CASSQDSGGTANTGELFF. For the CDR3, the DNA is TGCGCCAGCAGCCAAGATAGTGGGGGGACAGCGAACACCGGGGAGCTGTTTTTT.

This rearrangement joins TRBV5-1 to TRBJ1-4, with D possibly being TRBD1 (6 bases). Between the trimmed V and J ends, which lost 0 bases and 7 bases, there was a span of 10 bases. This CDR3 has 14 residues. Germline V CDR1 and CDR2: SGHRS, YFSETQ. CDR3 sequence: CASSLAGDGEKLFF. CDR3 DNA sequence: TGCGCCAGCAGCTTGGCAGGGGATGGTGAAAAACTGTTTTTT.

This clone was counted a few times. The chain joins TRBV9 to TRBJ1-1, with D hard to call. Trimming cost V 3 bases and J 8 bases, with 11 bases left between them. The CDR3 sequence is 12 residues long. CDR1 is SGDLS, CDR2 YYNGEE, per germline. For the CDR3, the DNA is TGTGCCAGCAGCGCCCATGGCTCGGAAGCTTTCTTT. Protein sequence: CASSAHGSEAFF.

About this clone itself: Other DNA variants within this sample encode the same CDR3. The V call is TRBV29-1, the J call TRBJ2-7; D ambiguous. Germline V gene data show CDR1 as SQVTM and CDR2 as ANQGSEA. The CDR3 has 10 residues. V was shortened by 4 bases and J by 4 bases, with 5 bases between the two germline ends. CDR3 region: CSVGGYEQYF. The DNA of the CDR3 is TGCAGCGTTGGAGGATACGAGCAGTACTTC.

This clone was counted a few times. The chain has TRBV4-2 and TRBJ1-4; D unclear. CDR1 and CDR2 from the germline V gene are LGHNA and YNFKEQ. Trimming stripped 5 bases from V and 0 bases from J, with 4 bases between. The CDR3 runs 13 residues. DNA of the CDR3: TGTGCCAGCAGCTTCTCAACTAATGAAAAACTGTTTTTT. Translated: CASSFSTNEKLFF.

This clone was found many times. CDR3 amino acids: CASRLGDFRGEQYF. The CDR3 DNA reads as TGTGCCAGCAGGCTCGGGGACTTCCGCGGCGAGCAGTACTTC. V usage is TRBV7-8 and J usage is TRBJ2-7, with D possibly matching TRBD2 (6 bases). The CDR3 length is 14 residues. From germline, CDR1 is SGHVS and CDR2 FQNEAQ. Trimming took 6 bases from V and 6 from J, leaving 18 bases between them.